This T cell receptor beta chain came from a study of glioma-infiltrating T cells. The CDR3 runs to 17 residues. Germline V lookup: CDR1 SGHNT, CDR2 YENEEA. J gave up 1 base and V 0 bases, and 7 bases lay outside the gene matches. Using RNA template, CDR3s of TCR alpha and beta were amplified with iRepertoire arm-PCR. TCRdb re-derived calls from the multiplex PCR reads in MiXCR, one entry per CDR3 protein. The data hold about 200,000 distinct CDR3 sequences, with approximately 30% observed a single time. Specimen: glioma tissue, nonneoplastic brain tissue, or PBMCs (not recorded which). The sequence was collected from a human donor with low-grade glioma or glioblastoma, undergoing nonglioma brain surgery, or in good health (not recorded which). J is TRBJ2-3 and V is TRBV11-3; 7 nucleotides line up with TRBD2. For the CDR3, the DNA is TGTGCCAGCAGCTTAGATGCGTCCCGGGGGGGCACAGATACGCAGTATTTT. This sequence encodes CASSLDASRGGTDTQYF.